Shown below are 27 T cell receptor beta chains from a single sample sequenced in a study of blood T cell repertoires in COVID-19 (dated by TCRdb to about 2020). Library method: the immunoSEQ multiplex PCR assay. The table was pulled from immuneACCESS by TCRdb, which kept in-frame rearrangements only. Such tables lose some clones; where checked, under half of the loss comes from unresolved V genes, and the rest has no known cause. Counted in this sample were under 75,000 clones; approximately 90% of them appeared once. The ten top clones hold roughly 2% of the sample. The sequenced sample consisted of peripheral blood. These receptor sequences come from a man aged 25-45 years with acute or convalescent COVID-19.

The rearrangement links TRBV6-5 to TRBJ2-7; 10 bases line up with TRBD2. The germline V gene has CDR1 MNHEY and CDR2 SVGAGI. With V trimmed by 6 bases and J by 4 bases, 3 bases remained unmatched. CDR3 size: 13 residues. CDR3 sequence (DNA): TGTGCCAGCAGCGTGACTAGCGGGTACGAGCAGTACTTC. The encoded protein is CASSVTSGYEQYF.

The rearrangement uses TRBV6-5 and TRBJ1-6, with TRBD1 matching over 8 bases. The germline CDR1 and CDR2 sequences are MNHEY and SVGAGI. This CDR3 is built from 16 residues. V lost 2 bases to trimming and J lost 7 bases; unmatched junction nucleotides: 7. The CDR3 DNA reads TGTGCCAGCAGTTACGCCACACAGGGGGGCAATTCACCCCTCCACTTT. Translating it yields CASSYATQGGNSPLHF.

This chain uses TRBV15 with TRBJ2-4; TRBD1 matches 7 bases. Trimming at V came to 5 bases and at J to 1 base, leaving 5 bases not matched to a gene. CDR3 length: 15 residues. Germline V CDR1 and CDR2: LNHNV, YYDKDF (reference sequence). CDR3 bases: TGTGCCACCAGCTCCCGGGACAGTGCCAAAAACATTCAGTACTTC. Translated: CATSSRDSAKNIQYF. Full variable domain (missing parts from reference TRBV15 and TRBJ2-4): DAMVIQNPRYQVTQFGKPVTLSCSQTLNHNVMYWYQQKSSQAPKLLFHYYDKDFNNEADTPDNFQSRRPNTSFCFLDIRSPGLGDTAMYLCATSSRDSAKNIQYFGAGTRLSVL.

The genes are TRBV6-5 and TRBJ1-4; weak D call: TRBD1 (6 bases). V dropped 2 bases and J dropped 8 bases, with 18 bases sitting between them. This CDR3 spans 16 amino acids. Germline V gene data show CDR1 as MNHEY and CDR2 as SVGAGI. CDR3 DNA sequence: TGTGCCAGCAGTTACCCAACTGGGACGAGGGGGGAAAAACTGTTTTTT. It codes for CASSYPTGTRGEKLFF.

The rearrangement uses TRBV7-9 and TRBJ1-2; 7 nucleotides align to TRBD1. CDR1 SEHNR and CDR2 FQNEAQ come from the germline V gene (reference sequence). The CDR3 sequence is 12 residues long. Trimming took 5 bases from V and 8 from J; bases not matched to a gene: 5. Here the CDR3 reads CASSPRTGGYTF. CDR3 in DNA: TGTGCCAGCAGCCCCCGGACAGGCGGCTACACCTTC.

The V gene is TRBV9, the J gene TRBJ1-1, with D possibly matching TRBD1 (5 bases). CDR1 and CDR2 (germline): SGDLS, YYNGEE. The CDR3 runs to 13 residues. The V and J ends lost 1 base and 8 bases respectively, with 12 bases between them. Here the CDR3 reads CASSVTAGGEAFF. The CDR3 nucleotides read TGTGCCAGCAGCGTAACTGCCGGGGGGGAAGCTTTCTTT.

The rearrangement joins TRBV25-1 to TRBJ1-1, with a tentative D call TRBD1 (6 bases). Germline CDR1 and CDR2: MGHDK and SYGVNS. The CDR3 extends over 13 amino acids. With 6 bases removed from V and 2 bases from J, the gap between germline ends came to 10 bases. The CDR3 region is CASRTGFNTEAFF. The DNA for the CDR3 is TGTGCCAGCAGGACAGGCTTCAACACTGAAGCTTTCTTT.

This clone was seen only once. The chain carries TRBV6-2 or TRBV6-3 and TRBJ1-1; tentative D call: TRBD1 (6 bases). Per the germline V gene, CDR1 is MNHEY and CDR2 is SVGEGT. CDR3 length: 14 amino acids. Between the trimmed V and J ends, which lost 2 bases and 5 bases, there was a span of 12 bases. The CDR3 DNA is TGTGCCAGCAGTTACGATGGGGGCGTGACTGAAGCTTTCTTT. This sequence encodes CASSYDGGVTEAFF.

This chain joins TRBV5-4 and TRBJ2-1; D is unresolved. The CDR3 loop spans 15 amino acids. Germline V gene sequence: CDR1 SGHNT, CDR2 YYREEE (reference sequence). V was clipped by 0 bases and J by 0 bases, with 7 bases between them. The CDR3 sequence: CASSLEHSSYNEQFF. For the CDR3, the DNA is TGTGCCAGCAGCTTGGAGCATAGCTCCTACAATGAGCAGTTCTTC. Drawing the rest from reference TRBV5-4 and TRBJ2-1, the complete variable domain is ETGVTQSPTHLIKTRGQQVTLRCSSQSGHNTVSWYQQALGQGPQFIFQYYREEENGRGNFPPRFSGLQFPNYSSELNVNALELDDSALYLCASSLEHSSYNEQFFGPGTRLTVL.

The rearrangement uses TRBV9 and TRBJ2-5; D perhaps matches TRBD1 (6 bases). This CDR3 has 13 amino acids. Germline values: CDR1 SGDLS, CDR2 YYNGEE. V lost 4 bases, J lost 1 base, and 8 bases lay in between. The CDR3 sequence: CASSQGSQETQYF. The CDR3 nucleotides are TGTGCCAGCAGCCAGGGGTCCCAAGAGACCCAGTACTTC. Full variable domain (outside the CDR3, taken from reference TRBV9 and TRBJ2-5): DSGVTQTPKHLITATGQRVTLRCSPRSGDLSVYWYQQSLDQGLQFLIQYYNGEERAKGNILERFSAQQFPDLHSELNLSSLELGDSALYFCASSQGSQETQYFGPGTRLLVL.

The chain links TRBV3-1 (or the pseudogene TRBV3-2) to TRBJ2-7; possibly TRBD1 for D (6 bases). CDR1 is LGHDT, CDR2 YNNKEL, per germline (reference sequence). Trimming took off 3 bases at V and 4 bases at J, with 13 bases between the two ends. The CDR3 contains 14 residues. CDR3 DNA: TGTGCCAGCAGCCAGTTGGGGACATTATACGAGCAGTACTTC. Translated, it gives CASSQLGTLYEQYF.

This clone was observed a handful of times. Germline and junction disagree at one end, which may indicate a read error. The chain links TRBV10-3 to TRBJ1-1; D not certain. The CDR3 covers 16 residues. CDR1 and CDR2 from the germline V gene are ENHRY and SYGVKD. The CDR3 DNA is TGTGCCATCAGCGAGTCGGGCAGTCTGGGGAACACTGAAGCTTTCTTT. Protein: CAISESGSLGNTEAFF.

The chain couples TRBV5-5 to TRBJ1-6; 8 bases line up with TRBD1. CDR1 and CDR2 (germline): SGHKS, YYEKEE (reference sequence). This CDR3 region has 18 residues. J gave up 4 bases and V 1 base, and 10 bases lay outside the gene matches. In DNA, the CDR3 is TGTGCCAGCAGCTTGCGTCTTGCAGGGGGCTCATATAATTCACCCCTCCACTTT. Translated: CASSLRLAGGSYNSPLHF.

This clone was seen once. J is TRBJ2-5 and V is TRBV5-5; the match to TRBD1 covers 11 bases. Germline trimming cut 4 bases from V and 4 bases from J; bases unmatched to any gene: 9. CDR1 and CDR2 (germline): SGHKS, YYEKEE (reference sequence). The CDR3 has 16 residues. CDR3 bases: TGTGCCAGCAGCCTGCGGGGGACAGGGGGTTTAGAGACCCAGTACTTC. Its protein is CASSLRGTGGLETQYF.

The DNA for the CDR3 is TGTGCCAGCAGTGGTGGACAGGGGAGCACAGATACGCAGTATTTT. The encoded protein is CASSGGQGSTDTQYF. J is TRBJ2-3 and V is TRBV6-2 or TRBV6-3; TRBD1 matches at 9 bases. The CDR3 is 15 residues long. V was clipped by 5 bases and J by 0 bases; unmatched bases: 3. Germline CDR1 is MNHEY and CDR2 is SVGEGT.

In its sample, this clone was seen once. V gene TRBV13 combines with J gene TRBJ2-5; 12 nucleotides agree with TRBD2. J gave up 5 bases and V 2 bases, and 9 bases lay outside the gene matches. This CDR3 contains 17 residues. Germline V CDR1 and CDR2: PRHDT, FYEKMQ (reference sequence). CDR3 DNA: TGTGCCAGCAGCTTATCTTCTAGCGGGAGGGCCACGGAGACCCAGTACTTC. Residues: CASSLSSSGRATETQYF. The full variable domain, its missing parts supplied by reference TRBV13 and TRBJ2-5, is AAGVIQSPRHLIKEKRETATLKCYPIPRHDTVYWYQQGPGQDPQFLISFYEKMQSDKGSIPDRFSAQQFSDYHSELNMSSLELGDSALYFCASSLSSSGRATETQYFGPGTRLLVL.

This sequence joins TRBV5-6 and TRBJ1-1; D unresolved. The germline V gene has CDR1 SGHDT and CDR2 YYEEEE. V was shortened by 2 bases and J by 4 bases, with 15 bases between the two germline ends. The CDR3 spans 15 residues. The DNA for the CDR3 is TGTGCCAGCAGCTTTTTTTTGAGCCGGGGCACTGAAGCTTTCTTT. Amino acids: CASSFFLSRGTEAFF.

V usage is TRBV7-2 and J usage is TRBJ2-7, with 7 bases lining up with TRBD1. Losses at the gene ends were 5 bases for V and 1 base for J; bases not matched to a gene: 8. The germline CDR1 and CDR2 sequences are SGHTA and FQGNSA. The CDR3 consists of 15 residues. The CDR3 DNA sequence: TGTGCCAGCAGCCTCAGCTGGGACAGTTCCTACGAGCAGTACTTC. It specifies CASSLSWDSSYEQYF. The full variable domain, in which reference TRBV7-2 and TRBJ2-7 provide the parts outside the CDR3, is GAGVSQSPSNKVTEKGKDVELRCDPISGHTALYWYRQSLGQGLEFLIYFQGNSAPDKSGLPSDRFSAERTGGSVSTLTIQRTQQEDSAVYLCASSLSWDSSYEQYFGPGTRLTVT.

This clone is a singleton in its sample. CDR3: CASSISLVSLRNQPQHF. The CDR3 DNA reads TGTGCCAGTAGTATTTCGTTGGTTTCCCTGAGGAATCAGCCCCAGCATTTT. The V and J genes are TRBV19 and TRBJ1-5; D remains unclear. The CDR3 runs to 17 residues. Looked up from germline, CDR1 is LNHDA and CDR2 is SQIVND (reference sequence). V lost 3 bases and J 4 bases, leaving 19 bases between the germline ends.

The V call is TRBV19, the J call TRBJ1-6, with a tentative D call TRBD1 (6 bases). There are 18 residues in the CDR3. Trimming stripped 3 bases from V and 0 bases from J, with 15 bases between. Germline CDR1 and CDR2: LNHDA and SQIVND (reference sequence). The CDR3 loop reads CASSIPTQGGSYNSPLHF. The DNA of the CDR3 is TGTGCCAGTAGTATCCCAACTCAAGGGGGCTCCTATAATTCACCCCTCCACTTT.

The V and J genes are TRBV7-6 and TRBJ2-3, with D possibly being TRBD1 (7 bases). Germline values: CDR1 SGHVS, CDR2 FNYEAQ. CDR3 size: 19 residues. Trimming removed 1 base at V and 4 bases at J, with 24 bases between. CDR3 loop: CASSLVILSGAQGADTQYF. DNA of the CDR3: TGTGCCAGCAGCTTAGTTATTTTGTCGGGGGCGCAGGGGGCAGATACGCAGTATTTT.

This sequence joins TRBV6-5 and TRBJ1-5, with D unclear. CDR1 is MNHEY, CDR2 SVGAGI, per germline. Trimming cost V 2 bases and J 4 bases, with 15 bases left between them. The CDR3 totals 16 residues. This CDR3 reads CASSYLRPGDNQPQHF. The DNA for the CDR3 is TGTGCCAGCAGTTACCTCCGTCCGGGAGATAATCAGCCCCAGCATTTT.

This chain links TRBV18 with TRBJ1-5; D gene unclear. Trimming removed 2 bases from V and 3 bases from J, with 8 bases in between. The CDR3 contains 14 residues. Per the germline V gene, CDR1 is KGHSH and CDR2 is LQKENI. CDR3 DNA: TGTGCCAGCTCACCAGGCAGCGACAATCAGCCCCAGCATTTT. Amino acid sequence: CASSPGSDNQPQHF.

This chain links TRBV7-8 with TRBJ1-4; weak D call: TRBD1 (5 bases). V lost 2 bases and J lost 8, with 12 bases in between. The CDR3 spans 14 residues. The germline V gene encodes CDR1 SGHVS and CDR2 FQNEAQ. Here the CDR3 DNA reads TGTGCCAGCAGCTTACTAACAGGTGTAGAAAAACTGTTTTTT. It codes for CASSLLTGVEKLFF.

The rearrangement joins TRBV4-2 to TRBJ1-1; D gene unclear. V shed 2 bases and J shed 13 bases, with 17 bases lying between them. The CDR3 runs to 13 residues. Germline CDR1 is LGHNA and CDR2 is YNFKEQ. Written as DNA, the CDR3 is TGTGCCAGCAGCCAAAGTGTAGCAACCCGGGGTTTCTTT. Its translation: CASSQSVATRGFF.

The chain joins TRBV19 to TRBJ2-2; D is possibly TRBD1 (6 bases). Looked up from germline, CDR1 is LNHDA and CDR2 is SQIVND (reference sequence). The length of the CDR3 is 15 residues. V lost 3 bases to trimming and J lost 2 bases, with 10 bases between them. The CDR3 nucleotides read TGTGCCAGTAGTATTTGGACAGATAACACCGGGGAGCTGTTTTTT. Translated: CASSIWTDNTGELFF. The full variable domain, with the rest looked up from reference TRBV19 and TRBJ2-2, is DGGITQSPKYLFRKEGQNVTLSCEQNLNHDAMYWYRQDPGQGLRLIYYSQIVNDFQKGDIAEGYSVSREKKESFPLTVTSAQKNPTAFYLCASSIWTDNTGELFFGEGSRLTVL.

J is TRBJ2-3 and V is TRBV7-6, with 7 bases aligning to TRBD2. CDR3 size: 15 residues. Germline assignment: CDR1 SGHVS and CDR2 FNYEAQ. V was clipped by 5 bases and J by 4 bases; unmatched bases: 9. CDR3 in DNA: TGTGCCAGCAGCCCCCAACTAGCGAGGGCAGATACGCAGTATTTT. This gives the protein CASSPQLARADTQYF.